This T cell receptor (beta chain) derives from a study of T cell repertoires in cytomegalovirus infection. About the research overall: Shared public TCR beta signatures pointed to both CMV infection and a matching HLA type.

Germline V gene lookup returns CDR1 MNHEY and CDR2 SVGEGT. Trimming removed 2 bases from V and 2 bases from J, with 13 bases in between. This CDR3 comprises 16 residues. From the reads, TCRdb called clonotypes with MiXCR, one entry per CDR3 protein. Found here are some 450,000 distinct CDR3 sequences, approximately 32% of them singletons; the top ten hold roughly an eighth. Many counts were recorded for this clonotype. The chain couples TRBV6-2 or TRBV6-3 to TRBJ2-1; no firm D call. The sequenced sample was PBMCs. The sequence derives from a human donor in good health (CMV status not recorded). Some clones in this sample may be carry-over from other donors' samples. CDR3 in amino acids: CASSYETPLTYNEQFF. The CDR3 DNA follows: TGTGCCAGCAGTTACGAGACTCCACTTACCTACAATGAGCAGTTCTTC.